This T cell receptor (beta chain) was recorded in a study of cytomegalovirus exposure and HLA in healthy donors. About the research overall: The approximately 120 validation repertoires were produced on the same platform as the 650 or so repertoires of the first cohort. This was reported in a later analysis.

Note on this clone: Its antigen is currently unknown.

Method: immunoSEQ multiplex PCR; TCRdb's copy keeps in-frame clones and lacks some. The sample yields 250,000 to 300,000 clones, 65% to 90% seen once. Overall study findings and caveats: The authors listed 164 TCR beta chains as cytomegalovirus-associated. There were some public TCRs occurring in many donors, but most TCR sequences were rare.

V was trimmed by 4 bases and J by 1 base, leaving 14 bases between them. From germline, CDR1 is GTSNPN and CDR2 SVGIG (reference sequence). This CDR3 has 15 residues. The V gene is TRBV30, the J gene TRBJ1-5; D not resolved. The sequencing sample was made of PBMCs. This clonotype originated in a woman aged 18 to 35 in good health and CMV-seronegative. DNA of the CDR3: TGTGCCTGGACTCCCGACACCTTAAGCAATCAGCCCCAGCATTTT. Translating it yields CAWTPDTLSNQPQHF. Filled out from reference TRBV30 and TRBJ1-5, the complete variable domain reads SQTIHQWPATLVQPVGSPLSLECTVEGTSNPNLYWYRQAAGRGLQLLFYSVGIGQISSEVPQNLSASRPQDRQFILSSKKLLLSDSGFYLCAWTPDTLSNQPQHFGDGTRLSIL.